This TCR beta chain came from a study of cytomegalovirus exposure and HLA in healthy donors. About this clone itself: Its antigen is currently unknown.

Regarding the study as a whole: A missense variant in DCLRE1C was later tied to TCR beta V- and J-gene trimming.

Amplification used 60 Vbeta primers and 13 Jbeta primers. Some clones are missing from TCRdb's copy, which holds only in-frame ones; the method was immunoSEQ multiplex PCR. This table has fewer than 120,000 clones, approximately 82% appearing once. Material for sequencing was PBMCs. The receptor comes from a man in his thirties or forties in good health and CMV-seropositive.

The CDR3 here is CASSLRGNRTAPGNQPQHF. The CDR3 DNA reads TGTGCCAGCAGCTTAAGGGGGAACAGGACAGCGCCTGGCAATCAGCCCCAGCATTTT. V and J are TRBV7-3 and TRBJ1-5, with D tentatively TRBD1 (6 bases). The CDR3 runs to 19 residues. Germline V lookup: CDR1 SGHTA, CDR2 FQGTGA. Trimming took 1 base from V and 2 from J, leaving 21 bases between them.